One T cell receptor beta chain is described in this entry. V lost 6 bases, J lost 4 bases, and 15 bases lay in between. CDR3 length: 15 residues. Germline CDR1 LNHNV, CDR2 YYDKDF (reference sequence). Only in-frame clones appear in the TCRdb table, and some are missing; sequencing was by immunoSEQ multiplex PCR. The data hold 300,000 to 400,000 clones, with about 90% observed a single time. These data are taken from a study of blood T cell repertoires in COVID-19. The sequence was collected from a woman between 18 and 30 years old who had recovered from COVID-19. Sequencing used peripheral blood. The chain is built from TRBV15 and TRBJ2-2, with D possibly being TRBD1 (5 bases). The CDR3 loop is CATRILGASTGELFF. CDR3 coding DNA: TGTGCCACCAGAATTCTAGGGGCCAGCACCGGGGAGCTGTTTTTT. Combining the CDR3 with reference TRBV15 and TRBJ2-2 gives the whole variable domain DAMVIQNPRYQVTQFGKPVTLSCSQTLNHNVMYWYQQKSSQAPKLLFHYYDKDFNNEADTPDNFQSRRPNTSFCFLDIRSPGLGDTAMYLCATRILGASTGELFFGEGSRLTVL.